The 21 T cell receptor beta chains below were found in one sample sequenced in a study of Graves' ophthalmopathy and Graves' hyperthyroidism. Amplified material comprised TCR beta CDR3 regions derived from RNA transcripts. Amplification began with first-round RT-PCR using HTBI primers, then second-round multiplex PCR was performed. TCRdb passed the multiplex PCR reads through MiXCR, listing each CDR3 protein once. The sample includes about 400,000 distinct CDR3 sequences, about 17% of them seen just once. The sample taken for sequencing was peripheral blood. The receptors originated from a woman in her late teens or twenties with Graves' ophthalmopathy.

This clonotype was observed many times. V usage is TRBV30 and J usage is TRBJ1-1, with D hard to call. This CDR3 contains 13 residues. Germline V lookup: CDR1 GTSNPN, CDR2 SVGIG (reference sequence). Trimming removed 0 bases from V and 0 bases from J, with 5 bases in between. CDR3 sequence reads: CAWSVKLNTEAFF. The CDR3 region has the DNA TGTGCCTGGAGTGTGAAACTGAACACTGAAGCTTTCTTT.

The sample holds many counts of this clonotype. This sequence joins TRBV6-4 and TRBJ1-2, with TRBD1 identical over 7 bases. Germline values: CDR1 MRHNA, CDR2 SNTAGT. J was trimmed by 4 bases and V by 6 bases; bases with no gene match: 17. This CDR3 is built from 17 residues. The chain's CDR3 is CASRAVERGPWGYGYTF. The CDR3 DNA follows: TGTGCCAGCAGAGCAGTAGAGAGGGGGCCTTGGGGCTATGGCTACACCTTC.

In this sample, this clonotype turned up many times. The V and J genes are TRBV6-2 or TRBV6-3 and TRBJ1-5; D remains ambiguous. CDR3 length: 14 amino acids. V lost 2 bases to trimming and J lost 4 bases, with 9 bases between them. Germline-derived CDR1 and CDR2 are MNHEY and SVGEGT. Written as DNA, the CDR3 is TGTGCCAGCAGTTACGACGGAGGGAATCAGCCCCAGCATTTT. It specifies CASSYDGGNQPQHF.

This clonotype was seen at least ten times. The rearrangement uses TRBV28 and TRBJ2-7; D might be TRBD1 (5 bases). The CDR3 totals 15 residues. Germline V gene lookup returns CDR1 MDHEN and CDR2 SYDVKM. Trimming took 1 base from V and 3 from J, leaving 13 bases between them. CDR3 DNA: TGTGCCAGCAGTTTATCAGGCAGGGCAAGCTACGAGCAGTACTTC. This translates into CASSLSGRASYEQYF.

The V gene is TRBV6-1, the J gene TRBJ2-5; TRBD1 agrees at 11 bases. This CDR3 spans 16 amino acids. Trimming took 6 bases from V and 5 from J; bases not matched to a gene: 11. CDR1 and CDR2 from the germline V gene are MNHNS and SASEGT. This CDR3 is CASRLPGQGVLETQYF. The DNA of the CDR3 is TGTGCCAGCAGGCTACCGGGACAGGGGGTGTTGGAGACCCAGTACTTC.

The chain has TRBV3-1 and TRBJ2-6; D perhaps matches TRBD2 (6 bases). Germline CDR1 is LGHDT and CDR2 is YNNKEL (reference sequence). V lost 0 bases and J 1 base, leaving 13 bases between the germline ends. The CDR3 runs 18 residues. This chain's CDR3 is CASSQDLTGGSGANVLTF. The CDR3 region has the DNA TGTGCCAGCAGCCAAGATCTTACCGGGGGATCTGGGGCCAACGTCCTGACTTTC.

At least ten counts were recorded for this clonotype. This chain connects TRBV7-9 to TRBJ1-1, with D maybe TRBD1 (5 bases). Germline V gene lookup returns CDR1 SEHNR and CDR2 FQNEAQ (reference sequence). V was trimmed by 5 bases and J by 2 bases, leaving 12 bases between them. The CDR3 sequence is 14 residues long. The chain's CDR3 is CASSIDSLNTEAFF. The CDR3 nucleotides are TGTGCCAGCAGCATCGACAGCCTAAACACTGAAGCTTTCTTT.

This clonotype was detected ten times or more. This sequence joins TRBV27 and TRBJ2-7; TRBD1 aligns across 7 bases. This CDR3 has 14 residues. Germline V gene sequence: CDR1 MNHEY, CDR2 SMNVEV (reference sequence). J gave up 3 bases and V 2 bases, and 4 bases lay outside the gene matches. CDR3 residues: CASSLGGQIYEQYF. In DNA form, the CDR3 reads TGTGCCAGCAGTTTAGGGGGACAGATCTACGAGCAGTACTTC.

The CDR3, as DNA: TGCAGTGCTAGGCCCTCCTCTAGCGGAGATTCCTACGAGCAGTACTTC. Protein: CSARPSSSGDSYEQYF. The genes are TRBV20-1 and TRBJ2-7, with 7 bases fitting TRBD2. CDR1 is DFQATT and CDR2 is SNEGSKA in the germline V gene (reference sequence). This CDR3 is built from 16 residues. The trim removed 3 bases at V and 1 base at J, leaving 12 bases unmatched.

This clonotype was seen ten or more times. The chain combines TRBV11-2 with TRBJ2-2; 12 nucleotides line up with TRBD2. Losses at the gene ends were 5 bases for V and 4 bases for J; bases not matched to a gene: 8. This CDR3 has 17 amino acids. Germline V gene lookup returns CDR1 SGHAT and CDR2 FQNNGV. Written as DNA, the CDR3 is TGTGCCAGCAGCCAGACTAGCGGGGGCTCAACCACCGGGGAGCTGTTTTTT. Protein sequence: CASSQTSGGSTTGELFF.

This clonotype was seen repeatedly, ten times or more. The chain's CDR3 is CAWSEGYNQPQHF. The CDR3 bases are TGTGCCTGGAGTGAGGGATACAATCAGCCCCAGCATTTT. V gene TRBV30 combines with J gene TRBJ1-5; D is unclear. Looked up from germline, CDR1 is GTSNPN and CDR2 is SVGIG (reference sequence). The CDR3 length is 13 residues. V was cut by 1 base and J by 3 bases, with 7 bases left in between.

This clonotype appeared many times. The CDR3 region has the DNA TGTGCCAGCAGCAGACTTACAGGAAGGTACCAAGAGACCCAGTACTTC. It encodes CASSRLTGRYQETQYF. The genes are TRBV6-2 or TRBV6-3 and TRBJ2-5; D might be TRBD1 (5 bases). This CDR3 is 16 amino acids long. Between the trimmed V and J ends, which lost 6 bases and 0 bases, there was a span of 17 bases. Germline loops: CDR1 MNHEY, CDR2 SVGEGT.

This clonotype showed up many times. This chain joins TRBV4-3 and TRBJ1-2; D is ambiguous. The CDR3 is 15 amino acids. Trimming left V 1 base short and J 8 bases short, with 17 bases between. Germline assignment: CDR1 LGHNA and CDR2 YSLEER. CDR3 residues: CASSQVMTRGSGYTF. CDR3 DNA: TGCGCCAGCAGCCAAGTGATGACGCGGGGTAGCGGCTACACCTTC.

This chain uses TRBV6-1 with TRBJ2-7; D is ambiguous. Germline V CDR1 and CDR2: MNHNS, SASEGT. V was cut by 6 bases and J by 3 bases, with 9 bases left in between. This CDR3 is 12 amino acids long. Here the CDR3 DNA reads TGTGCCAGCAGGAAACCCAACTACGAGCAGTACTTC. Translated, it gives CASRKPNYEQYF.

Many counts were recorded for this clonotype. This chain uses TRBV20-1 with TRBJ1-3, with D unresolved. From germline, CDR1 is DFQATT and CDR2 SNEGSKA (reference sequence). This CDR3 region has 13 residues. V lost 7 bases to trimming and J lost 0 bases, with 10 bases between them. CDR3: CSGYGNSGNTIYF. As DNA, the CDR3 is TGCAGTGGATACGGCAACTCTGGAAACACCATATATTTT.

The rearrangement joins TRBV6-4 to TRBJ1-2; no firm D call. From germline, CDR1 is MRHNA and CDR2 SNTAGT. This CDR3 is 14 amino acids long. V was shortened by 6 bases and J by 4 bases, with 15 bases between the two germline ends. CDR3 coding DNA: TGTGCCAGCAGCGCAGGTCCAACCTTCTATGGCTACACCTTC. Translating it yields CASSAGPTFYGYTF.

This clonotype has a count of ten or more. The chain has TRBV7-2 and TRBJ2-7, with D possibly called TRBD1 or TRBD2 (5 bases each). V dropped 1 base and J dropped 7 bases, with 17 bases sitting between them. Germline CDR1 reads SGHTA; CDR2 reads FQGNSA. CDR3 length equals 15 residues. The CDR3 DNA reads TGTGCCAGCAGCTTAGGGGGACCCCCGTCCATTGAGCAGTACTTC. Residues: CASSLGGPPSIEQYF.

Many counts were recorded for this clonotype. The CDR3 sequence is CATSTGGNQPQHF. The CDR3 DNA follows: TGTGCCACCTCAACAGGGGGCAATCAGCCCCAGCATTTT. The chain carries TRBV6-1 and TRBJ1-5; 7 bases are shared with TRBD1. CDR3 length equals 13 residues. Germline values: CDR1 MNHNS, CDR2 SASEGT. The J segment lost 2 bases and the V segment lost 10 bases, leaving 5 bases of the junction unmatched.

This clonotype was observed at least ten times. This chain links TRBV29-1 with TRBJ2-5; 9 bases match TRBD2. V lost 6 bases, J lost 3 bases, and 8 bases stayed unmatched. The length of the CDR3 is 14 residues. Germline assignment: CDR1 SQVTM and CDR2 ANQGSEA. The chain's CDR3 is CSVMTAGGKETQYF. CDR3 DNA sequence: TGCAGCGTGATGACTGCGGGGGGGAAAGAGACCCAGTACTTC.

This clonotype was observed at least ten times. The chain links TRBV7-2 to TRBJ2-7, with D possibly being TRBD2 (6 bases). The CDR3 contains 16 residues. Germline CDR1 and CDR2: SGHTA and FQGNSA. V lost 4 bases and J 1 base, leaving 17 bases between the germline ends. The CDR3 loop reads CASSSRLGSGSYEQYF. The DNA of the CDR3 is TGTGCCAGCAGCTCAAGGTTGGGTAGCGGATCCTACGAGCAGTACTTC.

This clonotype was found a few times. The CDR3 spells CASSPPPEVFLEQYF. The CDR3 DNA is TGTGCCAGCAGCCCTCCTCCCGAGGTTTTTCTCGAGCAGTACTTC. The V gene is TRBV11-2, the J gene TRBJ2-7; D not resolved. Germline V CDR1 and CDR2: SGHAT, FQNNGV. The CDR3 is 15 amino acids. The V end was cut by 5 bases, the J end by 6 bases, with 20 bases between. The full variable domain, with the rest looked up from reference TRBV11-2 and TRBJ2-7, is EAGVAQSPRYKIIEKRQSVAFWCNPISGHATLYWYQQILGQGPKLLIQFQNNGVVDDSQLPKDRFSAERLKGVDSTLKIQPAKLEDSAVYLCASSPPPEVFLEQYFGPGTRLTVT.